This T cell receptor beta chain was sequenced in a study of T cells after yellow fever vaccination. MiXCR, applied by TCRdb to the 5' RACE reads, yields one record per CDR3 protein. This sample has 50,000 to 75,000 distinct CDR3 sequences; about 5% occur once, and the top ten carry roughly 28%. The CDR3 runs 16 residues. The germline V gene encodes CDR1 SGHTA and CDR2 FQGNSA. The J segment lost 1 base and the V segment lost 5 bases, leaving 10 bases of the junction unmatched. This chain connects TRBV7-2 to TRBJ2-7; 8 nucleotides agree with TRBD2. Material: PBMCs, either bulk or a sorted T-cell subset (CD4+, CD8+, memory, or dextramer-sorted; not recorded which), obtained on the day of the yellow fever booster vaccination. This TCR came from a man aged 18 to 29 who received the YFV17D yellow fever vaccine. CDR3 in DNA: TGTGCCAGCAGCCCAGCCGGGGGGGGTTTTTCCTACGAGCAGTACTTC. Translation: CASSPAGGGFSYEQYF.